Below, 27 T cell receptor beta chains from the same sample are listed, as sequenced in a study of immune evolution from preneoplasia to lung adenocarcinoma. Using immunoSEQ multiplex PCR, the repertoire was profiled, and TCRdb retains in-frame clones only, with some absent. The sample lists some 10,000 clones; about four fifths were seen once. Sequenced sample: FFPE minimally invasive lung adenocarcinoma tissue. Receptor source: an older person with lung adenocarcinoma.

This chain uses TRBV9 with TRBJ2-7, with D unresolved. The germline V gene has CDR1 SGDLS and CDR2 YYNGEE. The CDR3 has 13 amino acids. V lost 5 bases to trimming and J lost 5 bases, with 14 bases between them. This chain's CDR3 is CASRYPSTDEQYF. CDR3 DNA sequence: TGTGCCAGCAGGTACCCTTCTACGGACGAGCAGTACTTC. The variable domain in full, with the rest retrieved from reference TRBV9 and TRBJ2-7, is DSGVTQTPKHLITATGQRVTLRCSPRSGDLSVYWYQQSLDQGLQFLIQYYNGEERAKGNILERFSAQQFPDLHSELNLSSLELGDSALYFCASRYPSTDEQYFGPGTRLTVT.

CDR3 nucleotides: TGCGCCAGCAGCCACACCGGGACAGGGGGCCCCGAGCAGTACTTC. Protein product: CASSHTGTGGPEQYF. The gene calls are TRBV5-1 and TRBJ2-7; 12 bases are shared with TRBD1. Germline V gene lookup returns CDR1 SGHRS and CDR2 YFSETQ. V trimming: 4 bases; J trimming: 6 bases; junction bases outside the gene matches: 8. The CDR3 runs 15 residues.

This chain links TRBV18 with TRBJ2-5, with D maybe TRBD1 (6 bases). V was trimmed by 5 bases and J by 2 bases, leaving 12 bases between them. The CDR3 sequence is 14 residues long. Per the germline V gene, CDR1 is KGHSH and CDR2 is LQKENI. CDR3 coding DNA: TGTGCCAGCTCAGACGGACAGAGGCAAGAGACCCAGTACTTC. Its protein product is CASSDGQRQETQYF.

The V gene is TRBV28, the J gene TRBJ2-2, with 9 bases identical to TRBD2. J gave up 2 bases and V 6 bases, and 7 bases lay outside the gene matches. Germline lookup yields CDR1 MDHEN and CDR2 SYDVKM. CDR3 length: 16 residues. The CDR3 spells CASRNGGGGNTGELFF. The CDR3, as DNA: TGTGCCAGCAGGAACGGCGGGGGGGGAAACACCGGGGAGCTGTTTTTT.

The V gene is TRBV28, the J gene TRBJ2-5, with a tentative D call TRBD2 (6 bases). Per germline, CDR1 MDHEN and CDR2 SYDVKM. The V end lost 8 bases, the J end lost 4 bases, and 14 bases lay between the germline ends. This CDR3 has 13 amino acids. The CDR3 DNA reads TGTGCCAGCCGAAGCGGGTTTCGAGAGACCCAGTACTTC. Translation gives CASRSGFRETQYF.

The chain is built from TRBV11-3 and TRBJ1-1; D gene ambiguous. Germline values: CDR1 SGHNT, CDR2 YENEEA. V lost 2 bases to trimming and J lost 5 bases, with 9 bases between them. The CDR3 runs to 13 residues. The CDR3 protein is CASSLREITEAFF. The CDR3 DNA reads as TGTGCCAGCAGCTTAAGGGAAATAACTGAAGCTTTCTTT.

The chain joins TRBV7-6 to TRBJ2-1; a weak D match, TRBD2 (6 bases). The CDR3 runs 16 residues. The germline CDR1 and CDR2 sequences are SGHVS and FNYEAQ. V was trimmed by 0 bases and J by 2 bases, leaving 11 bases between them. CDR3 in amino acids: CASSLASGDPYNEQFF. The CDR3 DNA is TGTGCCAGCAGCTTAGCTAGCGGAGACCCCTACAATGAGCAGTTCTTC.

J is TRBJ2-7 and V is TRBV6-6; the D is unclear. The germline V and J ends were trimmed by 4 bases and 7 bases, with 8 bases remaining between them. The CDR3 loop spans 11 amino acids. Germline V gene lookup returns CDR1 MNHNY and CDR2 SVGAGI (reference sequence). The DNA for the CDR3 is TGTGCCAGCAGTTGGTTGGAGGAGCAGTACTTC. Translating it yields CASSWLEEQYF.

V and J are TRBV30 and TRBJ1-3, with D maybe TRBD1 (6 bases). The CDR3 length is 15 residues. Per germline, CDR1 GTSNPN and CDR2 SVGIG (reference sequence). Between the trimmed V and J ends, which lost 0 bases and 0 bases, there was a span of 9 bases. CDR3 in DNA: TGTGCCTGGAGTGTACAAGGGGGCTCTGGAAACACCATATATTTT. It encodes CAWSVQGGSGNTIYF.

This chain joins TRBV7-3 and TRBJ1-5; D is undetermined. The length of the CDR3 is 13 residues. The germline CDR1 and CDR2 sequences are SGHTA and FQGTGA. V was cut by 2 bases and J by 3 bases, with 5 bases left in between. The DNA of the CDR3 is TGTGCCAGCAGCTTAGGCCCCAATCAGCCCCAGCATTTT. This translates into CASSLGPNQPQHF.

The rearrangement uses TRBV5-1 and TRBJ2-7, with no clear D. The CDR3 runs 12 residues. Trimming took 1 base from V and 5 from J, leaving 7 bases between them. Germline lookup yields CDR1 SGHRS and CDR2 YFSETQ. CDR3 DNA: TGCGCCAGCAGCTTGTCGGGCAACGAGCAGTACTTC. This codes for CASSLSGNEQYF.

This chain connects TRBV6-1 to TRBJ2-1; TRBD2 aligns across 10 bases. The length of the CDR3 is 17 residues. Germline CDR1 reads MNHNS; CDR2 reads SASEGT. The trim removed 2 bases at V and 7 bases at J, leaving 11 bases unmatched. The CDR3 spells CASSERSAAGGLNEQFF. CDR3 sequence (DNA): TGTGCCAGCAGTGAACGGTCTGCAGCGGGGGGGCTAAATGAGCAGTTCTTC.

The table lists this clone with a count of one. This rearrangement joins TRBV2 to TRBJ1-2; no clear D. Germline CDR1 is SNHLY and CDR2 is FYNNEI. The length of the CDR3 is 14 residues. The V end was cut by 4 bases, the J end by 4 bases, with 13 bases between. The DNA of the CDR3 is TGTGCCAGCAGTGGGCCTATTCTCTTCTATGGCTACACCTTC. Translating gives CASSGPILFYGYTF.

CDR3 in DNA: TGTGCCAGCCGGCGGAGGGGGACGTATGGCTACACCTTC. Protein: CASRRRGTYGYTF. This rearrangement joins TRBV28 to TRBJ1-2; D perhaps matches TRBD1 (6 bases). CDR1 is MDHEN, CDR2 SYDVKM, per germline. The V end lost 8 bases, the J end lost 5 bases, and 15 bases lay between the germline ends. The CDR3 spans 13 residues.

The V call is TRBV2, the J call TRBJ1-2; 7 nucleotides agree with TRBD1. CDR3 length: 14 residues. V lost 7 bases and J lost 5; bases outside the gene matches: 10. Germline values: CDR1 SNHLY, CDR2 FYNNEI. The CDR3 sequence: CASTQDRMGYGYTF. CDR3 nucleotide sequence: TGTGCCAGCACCCAGGACAGGATGGGTTATGGCTACACCTTC.

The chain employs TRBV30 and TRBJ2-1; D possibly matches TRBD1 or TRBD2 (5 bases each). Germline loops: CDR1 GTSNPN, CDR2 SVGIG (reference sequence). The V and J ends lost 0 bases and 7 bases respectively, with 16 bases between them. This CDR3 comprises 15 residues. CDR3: CAWSVRGYKGNEQFF. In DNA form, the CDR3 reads TGTGCCTGGAGTGTACGGGGTTACAAGGGGAATGAGCAGTTCTTC. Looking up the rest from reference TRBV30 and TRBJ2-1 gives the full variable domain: SQTIHQWPATLVQPVGSPLSLECTVEGTSNPNLYWYRQAAGRGLQLLFYSVGIGQISSEVPQNLSASRPQDRQFILSSKKLLLSDSGFYLCAWSVRGYKGNEQFFGPGTRLTVL.

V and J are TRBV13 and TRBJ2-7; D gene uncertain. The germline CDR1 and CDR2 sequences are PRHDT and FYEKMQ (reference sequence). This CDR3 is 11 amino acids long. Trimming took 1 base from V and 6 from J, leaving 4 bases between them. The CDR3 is CASSLVFEQYF. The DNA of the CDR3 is TGTGCCAGCAGCTTAGTATTCGAGCAGTACTTC.

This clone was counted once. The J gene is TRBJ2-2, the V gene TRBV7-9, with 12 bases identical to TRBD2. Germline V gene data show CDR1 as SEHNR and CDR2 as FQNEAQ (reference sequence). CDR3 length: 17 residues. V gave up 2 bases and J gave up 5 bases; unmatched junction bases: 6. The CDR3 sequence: CASSLSGTSGQTGELFF. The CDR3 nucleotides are TGTGCCAGCAGCTTAAGCGGGACTAGCGGGCAAACCGGGGAGCTGTTTTTT.

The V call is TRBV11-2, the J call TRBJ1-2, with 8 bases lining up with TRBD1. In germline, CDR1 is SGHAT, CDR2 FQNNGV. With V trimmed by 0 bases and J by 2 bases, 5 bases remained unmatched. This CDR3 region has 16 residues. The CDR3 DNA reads TGTGCCAGCAGCTTAGAGGGACAGGCCTTAAACTATGGCTACACCTTC. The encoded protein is CASSLEGQALNYGYTF.

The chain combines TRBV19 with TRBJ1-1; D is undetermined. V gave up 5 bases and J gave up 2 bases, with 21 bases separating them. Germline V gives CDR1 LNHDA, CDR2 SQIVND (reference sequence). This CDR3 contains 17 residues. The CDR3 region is CASSPPQARKVNTEAFF. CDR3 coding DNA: TGTGCCAGTAGTCCCCCCCAGGCGCGGAAGGTTAACACTGAAGCTTTCTTT.

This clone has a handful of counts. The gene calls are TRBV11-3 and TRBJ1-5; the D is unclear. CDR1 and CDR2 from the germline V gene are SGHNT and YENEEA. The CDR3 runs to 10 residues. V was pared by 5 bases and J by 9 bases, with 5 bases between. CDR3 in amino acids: CASSLRPQHF. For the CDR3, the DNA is TGTGCCAGCAGCCTCAGGCCCCAGCATTTT.

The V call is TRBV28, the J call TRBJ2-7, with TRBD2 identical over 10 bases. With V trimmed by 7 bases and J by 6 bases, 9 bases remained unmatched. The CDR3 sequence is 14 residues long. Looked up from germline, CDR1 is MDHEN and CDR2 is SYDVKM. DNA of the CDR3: TGTGCCAGCAAGACAAGCGGGGGGGCGGGCGAGCAGTACTTC. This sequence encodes CASKTSGGAGEQYF.

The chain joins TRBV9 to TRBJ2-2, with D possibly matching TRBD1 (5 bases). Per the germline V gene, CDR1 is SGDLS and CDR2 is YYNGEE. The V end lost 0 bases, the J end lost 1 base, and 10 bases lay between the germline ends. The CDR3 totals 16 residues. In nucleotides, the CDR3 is TGTGCCAGCAGCGTAGTGAGCAGGGAGAACACCGGGGAGCTGTTTTTT. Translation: CASSVVSRENTGELFF.

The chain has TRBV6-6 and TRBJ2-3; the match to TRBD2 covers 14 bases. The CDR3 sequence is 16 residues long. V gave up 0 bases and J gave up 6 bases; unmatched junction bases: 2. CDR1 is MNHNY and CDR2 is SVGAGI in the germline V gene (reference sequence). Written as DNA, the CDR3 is TGTGCCAGCAGTTACTCGACTAGCGGGGGGGCCGATACGCAGTATTTT. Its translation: CASSYSTSGGADTQYF.

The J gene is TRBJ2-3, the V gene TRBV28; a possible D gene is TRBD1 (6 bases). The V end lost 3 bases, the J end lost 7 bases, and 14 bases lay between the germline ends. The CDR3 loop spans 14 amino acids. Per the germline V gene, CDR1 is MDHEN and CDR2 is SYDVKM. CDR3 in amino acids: CASSLDLGAHTQYF. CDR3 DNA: TGTGCCAGCAGTTTGGATTTGGGGGCACATACGCAGTATTTT.

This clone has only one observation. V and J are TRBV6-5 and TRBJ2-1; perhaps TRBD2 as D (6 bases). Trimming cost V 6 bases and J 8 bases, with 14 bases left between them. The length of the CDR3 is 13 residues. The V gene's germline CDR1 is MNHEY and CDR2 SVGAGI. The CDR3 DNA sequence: TGTGCCAGCAGATACACCAGGGAGGATGAGCAGTTCTTC. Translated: CASRYTREDEQFF.

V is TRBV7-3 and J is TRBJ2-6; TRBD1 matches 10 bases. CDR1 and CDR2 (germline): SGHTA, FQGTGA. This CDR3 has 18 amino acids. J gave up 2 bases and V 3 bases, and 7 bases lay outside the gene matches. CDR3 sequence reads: CASSLGQGFVTGANVLTF. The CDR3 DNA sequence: TGTGCCAGCAGCTTGGGACAGGGGTTTGTCACTGGGGCCAACGTCCTGACTTTC.